The 18 T cell receptor beta chains listed next were all sequenced from one sample in a study of blood T cell repertoires in COVID-19. This table comes from immunoSEQ multiplex PCR, and its TCRdb copy is limited to in-frame clones, with some not included. This table holds tens of thousands of clones, 75% to 95% found once. Sequenced input: peripheral blood. These receptors originate from a human donor in a cohort sampled during active COVID-19.

This clone was picked up a small number of times. The V gene is TRBV5-1, the J gene TRBJ1-3; TRBD1 agrees at 8 bases. CDR3 length: 17 residues. V trimming: 0 bases; J trimming: 0 bases; junction bases outside the gene matches: 5. CDR1 SGHRS and CDR2 YFSETQ come from the germline V gene. As DNA, the CDR3 is TGCGCCAGCAGCTTGGGACCGGGACAGGACTCTGGAAACACCATATATTTT. It translates to CASSLGPGQDSGNTIYF.

This chain links TRBV2 with TRBJ1-5; D possibly corresponds to TRBD1 (6 bases). Germline V gene data show CDR1 as SNHLY and CDR2 as FYNNEI. The CDR3 extends over 13 amino acids. The germline V and J ends were trimmed by 4 bases and 5 bases, with 9 bases remaining between them. In DNA, the CDR3 is TGTGCCAGCAGTGCAGGGGCGTATCAGCCCCAGCATTTT. Translating it yields CASSAGAYQPQHF.

This clone was seen only a few times. The rearrangement joins TRBV3-1 (or the pseudogene TRBV3-2) to TRBJ2-5; D is undetermined. V lost 2 bases to trimming and J lost 5 bases, with 15 bases between them. This CDR3 spans 15 amino acids. Germline CDR1 LGHDT, CDR2 YNNKEL (reference sequence). The CDR3 DNA is TGTGCCAGCAGCCAACTAGGTACCCATCAGGAGACCCAGTACTTC. Residues: CASSQLGTHQETQYF.

The gene calls are TRBV28 and TRBJ2-2; the match to TRBD2 covers 9 bases. The CDR3 has 16 residues. With 3 bases clipped from V and 7 bases from J, the junction kept 9 bases outside the gene matches. CDR1 and CDR2 (germline): MDHEN, SYDVKM. The CDR3: CASSFSAGGPRGELFF. The CDR3 bases are TGTGCCAGCAGTTTTTCGGCGGGAGGGCCACGCGGGGAGCTGTTTTTT.

V and J are TRBV29-1 and TRBJ2-3, with 11 bases matching TRBD2. CDR1 is SQVTM and CDR2 is ANQGSEA in the germline V gene. The CDR3 runs to 15 residues. J lost 0 bases, V lost 4 bases, and 3 bases had no gene match. CDR3 sequence reads: CSVAGTSGSTDTQYF. The CDR3 region has the DNA TGCAGCGTTGCCGGGACTAGCGGAAGCACAGATACGCAGTATTTT.

The J gene is TRBJ1-1, the V gene TRBV28; D might be TRBD1 (5 bases). Germline CDR1 and CDR2: MDHEN and SYDVKM. V lost 6 bases, J lost 1 base, and 12 bases lay in between. The CDR3 is made up of 14 amino acids. The CDR3 DNA reads as TGTGCCAGCAGGGACCCGACAGAGAACACTGAAGCTTTCTTT. It is translated as CASRDPTENTEAFF.

The J gene is TRBJ2-4, the V gene TRBV4-1; TRBD2 aligns across 10 bases. The CDR3 spans 18 residues. The V gene's germline CDR1 is MGHRA and CDR2 YSYEKL. Trimming took 4 bases from V and 0 from J; bases not matched to a gene: 9. In DNA, the CDR3 is TGCGCCAGCAGCCCGAGCGGGGGGGGGAACCTAGCCAAAAACATTCAGTACTTC. This sequence encodes CASSPSGGGNLAKNIQYF.

The rearrangement links TRBV5-1 to TRBJ2-5, with a tentative D call TRBD1 (5 bases). Germline V gene data show CDR1 as SGHRS and CDR2 as YFSETQ. Trimming removed 4 bases at V and 5 bases at J, with 15 bases between. The CDR3 is 14 amino acids. The chain's CDR3 is CASSISTDRETQYF. DNA for the CDR3: TGCGCCAGCAGCATCTCGACAGATCGGGAGACCCAGTACTTC.

This sequence joins TRBV30 and TRBJ1-1; D ambiguous. Between the trimmed V and J ends, which lost 2 bases and 5 bases, there was a span of 6 bases. Germline CDR1 GTSNPN, CDR2 SVGIG (reference sequence). The CDR3 has 11 amino acids. CDR3 loop: CAWSWRTEAFF. The CDR3 nucleotides read TGTGCCTGGAGTTGGAGGACTGAAGCTTTCTTT.

This rearrangement joins TRBV7-2 to TRBJ1-5; D is possibly TRBD1 (6 bases). CDR1 and CDR2 from the germline V gene are SGHTA and FQGNSA. This CDR3 spans 15 amino acids. V was cut by 1 base and J by 3 bases, with 10 bases left in between. The CDR3 loop is CASSLVWTDNQPQHF. In nucleotides, the CDR3 is TGTGCCAGCAGCTTAGTTTGGACAGACAATCAGCCCCAGCATTTT.

The V call is TRBV19, the J call TRBJ2-7; maybe TRBD2 (6 bases). V was cut by 1 base and J by 2 bases, with 12 bases left in between. Germline CDR1 reads LNHDA; CDR2 reads SQIVND (reference sequence). CDR3 length: 15 residues. The CDR3 protein is CASSIAWAGTYEQYF. The DNA for the CDR3 is TGTGCCAGTAGTATAGCTTGGGCGGGAACCTACGAGCAGTACTTC.

This chain joins TRBV18 and TRBJ2-2; 8 bases map to TRBD1. The CDR3 covers 16 residues. From germline, CDR1 is KGHSH and CDR2 LQKENI. The ends lost 4 bases at V and 0 bases at J; junction bases unmatched: 4. The CDR3 protein is CASSQAGGSNTGELFF. The CDR3, as DNA: TGTGCCAGCTCACAAGCAGGGGGCTCGAACACCGGGGAGCTGTTTTTT.

CDR3 in DNA: TGTGCCAGCAGCTTAGAGGTCGGGGGCTACAATGAGCAGTTCTTC. The encoded protein is CASSLEVGGYNEQFF. The chain combines TRBV7-6 with TRBJ2-1; D may be TRBD2 (6 bases). Germline lookup yields CDR1 SGHVS and CDR2 FNYEAQ. V lost 1 base and J lost 3, with 10 bases in between. The CDR3 spans 15 residues.

The chain employs TRBV2 and TRBJ2-3, with 8 bases identical to TRBD2. CDR1 is SNHLY and CDR2 is FYNNEI in the germline V gene. This CDR3 comprises 12 residues. V was pared by 11 bases and J by 6 bases, with 7 bases of the junction left unmatched. The chain's CDR3 is CAGGLEADTQYF. The CDR3 DNA follows: TGTGCCGGGGGACTAGAGGCCGATACGCAGTATTTT.

The chain uses TRBV11-1 and TRBJ1-1; 8 positions match TRBD1. This CDR3 spans 12 amino acids. CDR1 is SGHAT and CDR2 is FQDESV in the germline V gene (reference sequence). V shed 5 bases, J shed 11 bases, and the junction held 7 bases outside the gene matches. CDR3 region: CASSDDRGSAFF. The CDR3, as DNA: TGTGCCAGCAGCGACGACAGGGGAAGTGCTTTCTTT.

The chain uses TRBV27 and TRBJ2-2, with TRBD2 matching over 13 bases. The V gene's germline CDR1 is MNHEY and CDR2 SMNVEV (reference sequence). This CDR3 region has 16 residues. The junction had 4 bases not matched to a gene; V was cut back by 5 bases and J by 4 bases. CDR3 in DNA: TGTGCCAGCAGTCCCCGGACTAGCGGGAGCACCGGGGAGCTGTTTTTT. This codes for CASSPRTSGSTGELFF.

This clone was counted once. The chain has TRBV18 and TRBJ2-4; 7 bases line up with TRBD1. The CDR3 runs 17 residues. Germline CDR1 KGHSH, CDR2 LQKENI. The junction had 8 bases not matched to a gene; V was cut back by 1 base and J by 2 bases. The DNA of the CDR3 is TGTGCCAGCTCACCACAGGACAGGACGGGAACCAAAAACATTCAGTACTTC. Translated: CASSPQDRTGTKNIQYF.

The V and J genes are TRBV2 and TRBJ2-5; maybe TRBD2 (5 bases). Trimming took off 5 bases at V and 1 base at J, with 8 bases between the two ends. Germline V CDR1 and CDR2: SNHLY, FYNNEI. The CDR3 loop spans 13 amino acids. In DNA form, the CDR3 reads TGTGCCAGCAGTACCGGGATCCAAGAGACCCAGTACTTC. Translation gives CASSTGIQETQYF.